Sequencing of this T cell receptor (beta chain) was carried out in a study of shared clonotypes between healthy human individuals. Study results and caveats: In contrast to clonotypes shared by all four donors, non-shared clonotypes had lower generation probabilities. Naive CD4 clonotypes overlapped across a handful of donors at approximately 5.3%.

All donors were Caucasian adults living in Nashville, Tennessee. Details on this clone: Its specificity is not known.

The test was conducted at deep level. The protocol was immunoSEQ multiplex PCR, while the TCRdb copy is restricted to in-frame clones and leaves out a portion. Counted here are roughly 1,000,000 clones, about 84% occurring once; the ten biggest clones make up approximately 0.52%. Sequencing was done on a sample of memory CD4+ T cells from PBMCs. Subset in this sample: CD45RA-negative fraction. The receptor's source is a man between 18 and 29 years old in good health. Some clones in this sample may be carry-over from other donors' samples.

The CDR3 protein is CASSMRGLDGYTF. Here the CDR3 DNA reads TGTGCCAGTAGTATGAGAGGGTTGGATGGCTACACCTTC. V is TRBV19 and J is TRBJ1-2; no clear D. V lost 3 bases, J lost 6 bases, and 11 bases lay in between. The CDR3 is 13 amino acids. CDR1 and CDR2 (germline): LNHDA, SQIVND (reference sequence).